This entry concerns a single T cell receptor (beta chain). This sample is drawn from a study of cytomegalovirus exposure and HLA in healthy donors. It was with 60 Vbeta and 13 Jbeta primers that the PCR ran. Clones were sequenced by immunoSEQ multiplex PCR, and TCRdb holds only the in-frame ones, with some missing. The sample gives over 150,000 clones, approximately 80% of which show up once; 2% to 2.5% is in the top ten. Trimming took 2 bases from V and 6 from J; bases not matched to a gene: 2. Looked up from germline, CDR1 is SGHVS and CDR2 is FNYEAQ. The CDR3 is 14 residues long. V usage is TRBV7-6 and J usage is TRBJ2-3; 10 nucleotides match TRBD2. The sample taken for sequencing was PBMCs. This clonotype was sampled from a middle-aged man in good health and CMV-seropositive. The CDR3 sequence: CASSLQRGGDTQYF. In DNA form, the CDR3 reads TGTGCCAGCAGCTTACAGCGGGGGGGGGATACGCAGTATTTT.